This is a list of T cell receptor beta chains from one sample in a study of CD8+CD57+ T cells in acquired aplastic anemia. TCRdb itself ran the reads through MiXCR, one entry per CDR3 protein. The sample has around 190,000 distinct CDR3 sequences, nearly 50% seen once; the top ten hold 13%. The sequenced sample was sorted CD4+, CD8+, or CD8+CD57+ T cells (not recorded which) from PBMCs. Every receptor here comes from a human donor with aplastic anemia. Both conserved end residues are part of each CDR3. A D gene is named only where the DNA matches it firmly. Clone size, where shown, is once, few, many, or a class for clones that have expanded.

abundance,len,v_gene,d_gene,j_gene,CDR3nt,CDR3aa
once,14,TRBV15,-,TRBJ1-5,TGTGCCACCAGCGAGACAGTTAGCAATCAGCCCCAGCATTTT,CATSETVSNQPQHF
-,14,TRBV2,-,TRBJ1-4,TGTGCCAGCAGTTCCGGGACCGTAGAGGAAAAACTGTTTTTT,CASSSGTVEEKLFF
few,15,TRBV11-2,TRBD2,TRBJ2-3,TGTGCCAGCAGCTCCCATGGCGGGGGTGGAGATACGCAGTATTTT,CASSSHGGGGDTQYF
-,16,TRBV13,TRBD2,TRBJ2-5,TGTGCCAGCAGGGGATATGGCGGGAGTGAACAAGAGACCCAGTACTTC,CASRGYGGSEQETQYF
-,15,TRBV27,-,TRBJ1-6,TGTGCCAGCAGTTCCGGCGGCCTCCGCCGTTCACCCCTCCACTTT,CASSSGGLRRSPLHF
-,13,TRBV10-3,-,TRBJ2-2,TGTGCCATCACCAGGATAAACACCGGGGAGCTGTTTTTT,CAITRINTGELFF
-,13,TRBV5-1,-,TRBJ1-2,TGCGCCAGCAGCTTGGAGGGGATCGATGGCTACACCTTC,CASSLEGIDGYTF
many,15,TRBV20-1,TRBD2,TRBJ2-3,TGCAGTGCCATTAGGGGCCTAGCGGGGACAGATACGCAGTATTTT,CSAIRGLAGTDTQYF
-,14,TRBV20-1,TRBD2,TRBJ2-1,TGCAGTGCTCTGGGGCTAGCGGGGGTCAATGAGCAGTTCTTC,CSALGLAGVNEQFF
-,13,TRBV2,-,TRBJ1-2,TGTGCCAGCAGTGATCGGGGGGCGAATGGCTACACCTTC,CASSDRGANGYTF
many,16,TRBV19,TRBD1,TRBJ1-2,TGTGCCAGTAGTGTCAGATTAGGGACAGCTCTCTATGGCTACACCTTC,CASSVRLGTALYGYTF
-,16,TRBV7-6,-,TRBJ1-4,TGTGCCAGCAGCTTAGGGTGGGGCACAACTAATGAAAAACTGTTTTTT,CASSLGWGTTNEKLFF
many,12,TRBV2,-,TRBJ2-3,TGTGCCAGCAGTGAACCAGCCGGTACGCAGTATTTT,CASSEPAGTQYF
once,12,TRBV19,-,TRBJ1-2,TGTGCCAGTAGTATAAGTCCCCAGGGCTACACCTTC,CASSISPQGYTF
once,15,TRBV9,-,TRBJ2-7,TGTGCCAGCAGCGTAGGGTGGACCCCCCGATACGAGCAGTACTTC,CASSVGWTPRYEQYF
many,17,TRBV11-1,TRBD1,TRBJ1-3,TGTGCCAGCAGCTCCAGCGGGACAGGGGGCTCTGGAAACACCATATATTTT,CASSSSGTGGSGNTIYF
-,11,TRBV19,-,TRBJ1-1,TGTGCCAGTAGTACCGCCAGTGGAGCTTTCTTT,CASSTASGAFF
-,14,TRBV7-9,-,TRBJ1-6,TGTGCCAGCCGAGGGATGGGGGATAGTTCACCCCTCCACTTT,CASRGMGDSSPLHF
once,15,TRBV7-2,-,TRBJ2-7,TGTGCCAGCAGTCCTGTCGGAGGCGGCCCCTACGAGCAGTACTTC,CASSPVGGGPYEQYF
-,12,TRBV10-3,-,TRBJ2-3,TGTGCCACCCGACTAGACACAGATACGCAGTATTTT,CATRLDTDTQYF
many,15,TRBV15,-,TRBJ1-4,TGTGCCACCAGCAGAGATTTCGGGACCCTTGAAAAACTGTTTTTT,CATSRDFGTLEKLFF
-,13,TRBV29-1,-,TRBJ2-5,TGCAGCGTTGCGGGGGGCGGTAGGGAGACCCAGTACTTC,CSVAGGGRETQYF
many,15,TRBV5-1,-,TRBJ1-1,TGCGCCAGCAGCGCGGACCCACATGATCCCTTTGAAGCTTTCTTT,CASSADPHDPFEAFF
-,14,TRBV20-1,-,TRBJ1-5,TGCAGTGCCCGACACTCCTATAGCAATCAGCCCCAGCATTTT,CSARHSYSNQPQHF
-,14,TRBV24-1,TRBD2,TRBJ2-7,TGTGCCACCAGTGATCGGGAGGGGGACTACGAGCAGTACTTC,CATSDREGDYEQYF
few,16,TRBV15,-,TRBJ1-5,TGTGCCACCGGCAGAGTAGGCTGCGATAGCAATCAGCCCCAGCATTTT,CATGRVGCDSNQPQHF
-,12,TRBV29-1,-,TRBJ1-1,TGCAGCGTTGATCAAGGGGACACTGAAGCTTTCTTT,CSVDQGDTEAFF
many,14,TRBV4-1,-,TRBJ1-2,TGCGCCAGCAGCCAGGGGCGGACCGACTATGGCTACACCTTC,CASSQGRTDYGYTF
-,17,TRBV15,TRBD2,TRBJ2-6,TGTGCCACCAGCAGTCCCGGGGGGGGTGATGGGGCCAACGTCCTGACTTTC,CATSSPGGGDGANVLTF
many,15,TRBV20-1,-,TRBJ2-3,TGCAGTGCTAGAGATGTAGCGTGGAGCACAGATACGCAGTATTTT,CSARDVAWSTDTQYF
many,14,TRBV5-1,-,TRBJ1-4,TGCGCCAGCAGCTTGGGTACAACTAATGAAAAACTGTTTTTT,CASSLGTTNEKLFF
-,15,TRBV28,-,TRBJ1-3,TGTGCCAGCAGTTTGGGGGGCCAGGCTGGAAACACCATATATTTT,CASSLGGQAGNTIYF
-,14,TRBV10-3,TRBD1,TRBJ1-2,TGTGCCATCAGTGAGTCGGCAGGGGGCATTGGCTACACCTTC,CAISESAGGIGYTF
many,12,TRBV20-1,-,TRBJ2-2,TGCAGTGGCTTTCATCACACCGGGGAGCTGTTTTTT,CSGFHHTGELFF
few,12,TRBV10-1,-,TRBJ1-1,TGCGCCAGCAGGCCGAGGGGCACTGAAGCTTTCTTT,CASRPRGTEAFF
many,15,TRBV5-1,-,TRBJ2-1,TGCGCCAGCAGCTTGGCGCCTGGACTAAACAATGAGCAGTTCTTC,CASSLAPGLNNEQFF
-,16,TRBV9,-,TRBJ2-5,TGTGCCAGCAGCACTGGACAGCGCCCAGTTGGGGAGACCCAGTACTTT,CASSTGQRPVGETQYF
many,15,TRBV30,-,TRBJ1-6,TGTGCCTGGAGCGTCCAATATGGGGCGGGATCACCCCTCCACTTT,CAWSVQYGAGSPLHF